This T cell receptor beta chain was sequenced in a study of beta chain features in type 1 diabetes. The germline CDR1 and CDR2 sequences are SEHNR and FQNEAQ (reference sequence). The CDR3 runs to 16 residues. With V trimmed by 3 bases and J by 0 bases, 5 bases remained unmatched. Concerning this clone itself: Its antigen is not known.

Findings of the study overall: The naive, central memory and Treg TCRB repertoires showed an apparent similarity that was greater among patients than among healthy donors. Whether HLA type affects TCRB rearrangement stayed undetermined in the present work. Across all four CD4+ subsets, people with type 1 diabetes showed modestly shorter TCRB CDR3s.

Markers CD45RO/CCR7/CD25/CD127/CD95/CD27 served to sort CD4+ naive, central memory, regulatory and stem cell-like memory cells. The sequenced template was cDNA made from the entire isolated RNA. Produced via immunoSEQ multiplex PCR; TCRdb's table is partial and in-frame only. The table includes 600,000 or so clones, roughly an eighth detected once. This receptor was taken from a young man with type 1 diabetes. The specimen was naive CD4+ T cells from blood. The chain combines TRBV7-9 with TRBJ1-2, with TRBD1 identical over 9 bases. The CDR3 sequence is CASSFGTGLTNYGYTF. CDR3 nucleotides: TGTGCCAGCAGCTTCGGGACAGGGCTAACTAACTATGGCTACACCTTC. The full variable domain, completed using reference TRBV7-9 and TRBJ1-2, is DTGVSQNPRHKITKRGQNVTFRCDPISEHNRLYWYRQTLGQGPEFLTYFQNEAQLEKSRLLSDRFSAERPKGSFSTLEIQRTEQGDSAMYLCASSFGTGLTNYGYTFGSGTRLTVV.